This T cell receptor (beta chain) emerged from a study of T-cell memory formation after mild COVID-19. Study findings and constraints: Clones from the second wave (peaking day 37) had unconfirmed SARS-CoV-2 specificity. Cross-reactive memory apparently joined, as some responding clones appeared in pre-infection memory.

Concerning this clonotype itself: Its antigen remains unidentified.

CDR1 and CDR2 (germline): GTSNPN, SVGIG (reference sequence). The CDR3 has 15 amino acids. Trimming took off 3 bases at V and 1 base at J, with 15 bases between the two ends. From 5'RACE with constant-segment primers came TCR alpha and TCR beta cDNA libraries that carried sample barcodes and UMIs. TCRdb fed the 5' RACE reads into MiXCR, producing one record per CDR3 protein. The sample comprises 400,000 or so distinct CDR3 sequences, around a fifth of which are singletons, and about an eighth rests with the top ten. Sequenced: PBMCs or a T cell subset sorted from them (not recorded which). The sequence derives from an adult woman who had mild COVID-19 (a few samples of this study predate the infection). Cell type and time point are not known. The genes are TRBV30 and TRBJ1-1, with D unclear. CDR3 region: CAWSTKGRANTEAFF. CDR3 in DNA: TGTGCCTGGAGCACAAAAGGGCGAGCGAACACTGAAGCTTTCTTT.